The 21 T cell receptor beta chains presented below share a single source sample, sequenced in a study of shared clonotypes between healthy human individuals. TCRdb's copy holds only in-frame clones and misses some; the assay was immunoSEQ multiplex PCR. Of under 750,000 clones listed, roughly 72% are singletons. Material: memory CD4+ T cells sorted from blood. Subset defined: CD45RA-negative fraction. The origin of the receptors is a woman aged 30 to 39 in good health.

V is TRBV11-2 and J is TRBJ2-5, with 10 bases fitting TRBD2. The CDR3 sequence is 17 residues long. The J segment lost 0 bases and the V segment lost 5 bases, leaving 9 bases of the junction unmatched. CDR1 is SGHAT and CDR2 is FQNNGV in the germline V gene. The CDR3 loop reads CASSKGLTSGYQETQYF. CDR3 nucleotides: TGTGCCAGCAGCAAGGGCCTGACTAGCGGGTACCAAGAGACCCAGTACTTC.

The CDR3 bases are TGTGCTAGTGGTTGGCCCCCGCACCGAAGCGGGAGGGGTTACGAGCAGTACTTC. This codes for CASGWPPHRSGRGYEQYF. The gene calls are TRBV12-5 and TRBJ2-7; 10 bases fit TRBD2. V lost 4 bases, J lost 4 bases, and 16 bases stayed unmatched. The CDR3 runs 18 residues. CDR1 is LGHNT, CDR2 FRNRAP, per germline.

The chain employs TRBV5-1 and TRBJ2-2; the D is unclear. Germline V gene data show CDR1 as SGHRS and CDR2 as YFSETQ. The CDR3 covers 15 residues. The V end lost 6 bases, the J end lost 3 bases, and 15 bases lay between the germline ends. This CDR3 reads CASTSASGYTGELFF. CDR3 in DNA: TGCGCCAGCACTTCGGCCTCAGGCTACACCGGGGAGCTGTTTTTT.

This chain uses TRBV6-1 with TRBJ2-1; D might be TRBD1 (6 bases). Germline CDR1 MNHNS, CDR2 SASEGT. This CDR3 contains 15 residues. The V end was cut by 7 bases, the J end by 2 bases, with 15 bases between. DNA of the CDR3: TGTGCCAGCAACAGGGACATTACCCCCTACAATGAGCAGTTCTTC. This sequence encodes CASNRDITPYNEQFF.

The V call is TRBV7-9, the J call TRBJ1-4; the match to TRBD1 covers 7 bases. CDR1 is SEHNR, CDR2 FQNEAQ, per germline (reference sequence). With V trimmed by 5 bases and J by 7 bases, 10 bases remained unmatched. There are 15 residues in the CDR3. For the CDR3, the DNA is TGTGCCAGCAGCACCCAGGGGGGTGTTAGTGAAAAACTGTTTTTT. Translating gives CASSTQGGVSEKLFF. Looking up the rest from reference TRBV7-9 and TRBJ1-4 gives the full variable domain: DTGVSQNPRHKITKRGQNVTFRCDPISEHNRLYWYRQTLGQGPEFLTYFQNEAQLEKSRLLSDRFSAERPKGSFSTLEIQRTEQGDSAMYLCASSTQGGVSEKLFFGSGTQLSVL.

The genes are TRBV4-1 and TRBJ2-4; 9 bases line up with TRBD2. This CDR3 contains 17 residues. V shed 3 bases and J 0 bases; nucleotides not matched to a gene: 6. In germline, CDR1 is MGHRA, CDR2 YSYEKL. CDR3 coding DNA: TGCGCCAGCAGCCAGGCGGGAGGGGGCCTAGCCAAAAACATTCAGTACTTC. Translation: CASSQAGGGLAKNIQYF.

This sequence joins TRBV5-5 and TRBJ1-2; 7 bases fit TRBD1. The CDR3 length is 13 residues. Germline V gives CDR1 SGHKS, CDR2 YYEKEE (reference sequence). V gave up 4 bases and J gave up 5 bases; unmatched junction bases: 5. The CDR3 nucleotides read TGTGCCAGCAGCGTACAGGGGTTATATGGCTACACCTTC. Residues: CASSVQGLYGYTF.

This clone was seen a few times. This rearrangement joins TRBV28 to TRBJ2-7; D ambiguous. The V end lost 10 bases, the J end lost 2 bases, and 9 bases lay between the germline ends. The germline V gene has CDR1 MDHEN and CDR2 SYDVKM. The CDR3 is 11 residues long. The DNA for the CDR3 is TGTGCCATAGCAGGCCCCTACGAGCAGTACTTC. Encoded protein: CAIAGPYEQYF.

Remarks on this clone: One base separates it from a far larger clone, so it is likely a read error. V is TRBV4-2 and J is TRBJ1-2; a possible D gene is TRBD1 (6 bases). The germline gives CDR1 LGHNA, CDR2 YNFKEQ. This CDR3 is 15 amino acids long. CDR3: CASSQPGQRNYGHTF. CDR3 nucleotides: TGTGCCAGCAGCCAGCCCGGACAGCGAAATTATGGCCACACCTTC.

The rearrangement uses TRBV6-4 and TRBJ2-3, with 8 bases lining up with TRBD2. The CDR3 contains 14 residues. Germline V lookup: CDR1 MRHNA, CDR2 SNTAGT. V was clipped by 6 bases and J by 2 bases; unmatched bases: 4. DNA of the CDR3: TGTGCCAGCAGCTTAGCGGGGAACACAGATACGCAGTATTTT. Translation: CASSLAGNTDTQYF.

The V gene is TRBV25-1, the J gene TRBJ2-7; tentatively, D is TRBD1 (6 bases). With 3 bases removed from V and 9 bases from J, the gap between germline ends came to 24 bases. CDR1 MGHDK and CDR2 SYGVNS come from the germline V gene. The CDR3 is 16 residues long. CDR3 DNA: TGTGCCAGCAGTGATGAAAGGGGGAAGACTCGGCCAGGGCAGTACTTC. Translating gives CASSDERGKTRPGQYF.

The table lists this clone with many counts. The chain recombines TRBV5-4 with TRBJ2-2; TRBD2 matches at 7 bases. The CDR3 runs 15 residues. V gave up 4 bases and J gave up 6 bases; unmatched junction bases: 9. The germline V gene has CDR1 SGHNT and CDR2 YYREEE (reference sequence). The CDR3 nucleotides read TGTGCCAGCAGCACCGGGAGCAGCGGGGCCGGGGAGCTGTTTTTT. Translation: CASSTGSSGAGELFF.

The V call is TRBV27, the J call TRBJ2-7, with D perhaps TRBD2 (6 bases). The CDR3 has 15 amino acids. V was shortened by 6 bases and J by 0 bases, with 15 bases between the two germline ends. Germline CDR1 and CDR2: MNHEY and SMNVEV (reference sequence). The CDR3 sequence: CASRIAYSGSYEQYF. The CDR3, as DNA: TGTGCCAGCAGGATTGCCTATAGCGGCTCCTACGAGCAGTACTTC.

The chain recombines TRBV9 with TRBJ2-2; 7 bases line up with TRBD2. The ends lost 2 bases at V and 6 bases at J; junction bases unmatched: 10. CDR3 size: 16 residues. Germline CDR1 SGDLS, CDR2 YYNGEE. CDR3 protein: CASSVETGGFSGELFF. The CDR3 bases are TGTGCCAGCAGCGTGGAGACGGGAGGATTCTCCGGGGAGCTGTTTTTT.

The chain links TRBV19 to TRBJ1-5; no definite D call. CDR1 and CDR2 from the germline V gene are LNHDA and SQIVND (reference sequence). The V end was cut by 1 base, the J end by 6 bases, with 4 bases between. The CDR3 spans 12 residues. The CDR3 region is CASSIVGQPQHF. DNA of the CDR3: TGTGCCAGTAGTATAGTGGGTCAGCCCCAGCATTTT.

A few counts support this clone. CDR3 in DNA: TGTGCCAGCAGTGTGCGACTAGCGGAGGCCACAGATACGCAGTATTTT. It encodes CASSVRLAEATDTQYF. The chain uses TRBV6-1 and TRBJ2-3, with 9 positions matching TRBD2. Germline V CDR1 and CDR2: MNHNS, SASEGT. This CDR3 contains 16 residues. Germline trimming cut 4 bases from V and 2 bases from J; bases unmatched to any gene: 7.

Written as DNA, the CDR3 is TGCGCCAGCAGTCAAGCAAAGGACAGGGATTCGCCAGAGACCCAGTACTTC. It codes for CASSQAKDRDSPETQYF. The gene calls are TRBV23-1 and TRBJ2-5, with TRBD1 matching 8 bases. TRBV23-1 carries the ORF label, with uncertain function. This CDR3 has 17 residues. V trimming: 2 bases; J trimming: 4 bases; junction bases outside the gene matches: 12.

The rearrangement uses TRBV5-4 and TRBJ2-1, with 13 bases aligning to TRBD2. Germline CDR1 reads SGHNT; CDR2 reads YYREEE (reference sequence). J gave up 3 bases and V 4 bases, and 4 bases lay outside the gene matches. This CDR3 region has 16 residues. CDR3 loop: CASSKGLAGNYNEQFF. CDR3 coding DNA: TGTGCCAGCAGCAAGGGACTAGCGGGGAACTACAATGAGCAGTTCTTC.

This chain joins TRBV6-5 and TRBJ1-1, with D maybe TRBD1 (5 bases). Trimming took 6 bases from V and 1 from J, leaving 15 bases between them. In germline, CDR1 is MNHEY, CDR2 SVGAGI. This CDR3 has 15 amino acids. CDR3 sequence reads: CASRDIQASNTEAFF. DNA of the CDR3: TGTGCCAGCAGAGATATACAGGCCTCGAACACTGAAGCTTTCTTT.

The chain is built from TRBV7-9 and TRBJ2-5; D unclear. The germline V gene has CDR1 SEHNR and CDR2 FQNEAQ (reference sequence). This CDR3 has 13 residues. Trimming shortened V by 1 base and J by 2 bases, and 5 bases separated the two germline ends. CDR3 in amino acids: CASSLVRQETQYF. In nucleotides, the CDR3 is TGTGCCAGCAGCTTAGTCAGGCAAGAGACCCAGTACTTC.

This sequence joins TRBV11-2 and TRBJ2-7; D may be TRBD1 or TRBD2 (5 bases each). Per the germline V gene, CDR1 is SGHAT and CDR2 is FQNNGV. The CDR3 length is 14 residues. V shed 7 bases and J shed 1 base, with 14 bases lying between them. The CDR3 DNA follows: TGTGCCAGCACCCCGGGGCAATCATCCTACGAGCAGTACTTC. Amino acid sequence: CASTPGQSSYEQYF.